Following are 13 T cell receptor beta chains from one sample sequenced in a study of cytomegalovirus exposure and HLA in healthy donors. Amplification used 60 Vbeta primers and 13 Jbeta primers. The method was immunoSEQ multiplex PCR; TCRdb's version includes in-frame clones alone and lacks a portion of them. The sample records over 100,000 clones, roughly four fifths being singletons. Material for sequencing was PBMCs. These receptors came from a male donor in good health and CMV-seropositive.

The V call is TRBV7-3, the J call TRBJ2-3; TRBD2 might be the D (5 bases). Germline lookup yields CDR1 SGHTA and CDR2 FQGTGA. Trimming removed 3 bases at V and 0 bases at J, with 10 bases between. This CDR3 comprises 15 residues. CDR3 in amino acids: CASSFLATSTDTQYF. CDR3 nucleotides: TGTGCCAGCAGCTTCCTAGCCACTAGCACAGATACGCAGTATTTT.

This clone was seen once. The chain combines TRBV28 with TRBJ1-4; tentatively, D is TRBD1 (5 bases). V was shortened by 2 bases and J by 7 bases, with 14 bases between the two germline ends. This CDR3 spans 15 amino acids. Germline lookup yields CDR1 MDHEN and CDR2 SYDVKM. In DNA form, the CDR3 reads TGTGCCAGCAGTTTAGGAGGGGTTAAACCTGAAAAACTGTTTTTT. Amino acids: CASSLGGVKPEKLFF.

This chain joins TRBV18 and TRBJ2-5; D possibly corresponds to TRBD2 (6 bases). The tail of the sequence fits TRBJ2-7 better, so the J call may be wrong. CDR1 and CDR2 (germline): KGHSH, LQKENI. The CDR3 runs to 14 residues. CDR3 nucleotides: TGTGCCAGCTCACCACGTGAGAGGGACTCCGAGCAGTACTTC. Translation gives CASSPRERDSEQYF.

The chain combines TRBV28 with TRBJ2-5, with a tentative D call TRBD2 (6 bases). Trimming shortened V by 3 bases and J by 4 bases, and 15 bases separated the two germline ends. The length of the CDR3 is 15 residues. Germline CDR1 reads MDHEN; CDR2 reads SYDVKM. The CDR3 loop reads CASSFGGSSGETQYF. The DNA of the CDR3 is TGTGCCAGCAGTTTTGGGGGGTCCAGCGGAGAGACCCAGTACTTC.

The genes are TRBV2 and TRBJ2-1; 11 positions agree with TRBD2. The CDR3 totals 19 residues. The trim removed 5 bases at V and 1 base at J, leaving 13 bases unmatched. The V gene's germline CDR1 is SNHLY and CDR2 FYNNEI. CDR3 sequence: CASSISGRAYFPSYNEQFF. DNA of the CDR3: TGTGCCAGCAGTATTAGCGGGAGGGCATACTTCCCTTCCTACAATGAGCAGTTCTTC. The full variable domain, completed using reference TRBV2 and TRBJ2-1, is EPEVTQTPSHQVTQMGQEVILRCVPISNHLYFYWYRQILGQKVEFLVSFYNNEISEKSEIFDDQFSVERPDGSNFTLKIRSTKLEDSAMYFCASSISGRAYFPSYNEQFFGPGTRLTVL.

This clone was seen only once. The chain recombines TRBV4-3 with TRBJ2-1, with D tentatively TRBD1 (7 bases). The germline gives CDR1 LGHNA, CDR2 YSLEER. The CDR3 is made up of 16 amino acids. V dropped 1 base and J dropped 7 bases, with 17 bases sitting between them. CDR3 nucleotides: TGCGCCAGCAGCCAAGTTAGCAGGGGGACTGGAAATGAGCAGTTCTTC. It codes for CASSQVSRGTGNEQFF.

This sequence joins TRBV19 and TRBJ1-2; TRBD1 is a possible D gene (5 bases). The CDR3 totals 14 residues. CDR1 is LNHDA, CDR2 SQIVND, per germline (reference sequence). Trimming cost V 0 bases and J 8 bases, with 13 bases left between them. The CDR3: CASSIEAGLNGYTF. The DNA of the CDR3 is TGTGCCAGTAGTATAGAGGCAGGGTTGAACGGCTACACCTTC.

The rearrangement joins TRBV7-2 to TRBJ2-1; 9 nucleotides align to TRBD2. The germline V gene has CDR1 SGHTA and CDR2 FQGNSA. With 5 bases clipped from V and 12 bases from J, the junction kept 11 bases outside the gene matches. CDR3 length equals 14 residues. The CDR3 reads CASSMGGAGGSQFF. Written as DNA, the CDR3 is TGTGCCAGCAGCATGGGGGGTGCGGGAGGGTCGCAGTTCTTC.

The V and J genes are TRBV28 and TRBJ2-1; 8 bases map to TRBD2. The CDR3 is 14 residues long. The germline V gene has CDR1 MDHEN and CDR2 SYDVKM. V was pared by 5 bases and J by 3 bases, with 3 bases of the junction left unmatched. CDR3 region: CASSAAGDYNEQFF. CDR3 bases: TGTGCCAGCAGTGCAGCGGGAGACTACAATGAGCAGTTCTTC.

The chain carries TRBV28 and TRBJ1-5, with TRBD1 matching over 10 bases. The V gene's germline CDR1 is MDHEN and CDR2 SYDVKM. The CDR3 is made up of 14 amino acids. V trimming: 6 bases; J trimming: 6 bases; junction bases outside the gene matches: 5. The CDR3 nucleotides read TGTGCCAGCAGGCCGGGACAGGGGCGTCAGCCCCAGCATTTT. Translation: CASRPGQGRQPQHF.

This chain joins TRBV2 and TRBJ2-3; D perhaps matches TRBD2 (6 bases). Germline assignment: CDR1 SNHLY and CDR2 FYNNEI. The CDR3 contains 17 residues. V lost 4 bases and J lost 3, with 20 bases in between. The CDR3 spells CASSVSVALANTDTQYF. The CDR3 bases are TGTGCCAGCAGTGTCTCGGTCGCCCTAGCGAATACAGATACGCAGTATTTT. Full variable domain (missing parts from reference TRBV2 and TRBJ2-3): EPEVTQTPSHQVTQMGQEVILRCVPISNHLYFYWYRQILGQKVEFLVSFYNNEISEKSEIFDDQFSVERPDGSNFTLKIRSTKLEDSAMYFCASSVSVALANTDTQYFGPGTRLTVL.

This sequence joins TRBV7-9 and TRBJ2-7; the D gene is possibly TRBD2 (5 bases). V lost 2 bases to trimming and J lost 2 bases, with 10 bases between them. From germline, CDR1 is SEHNR and CDR2 FQNEAQ (reference sequence). CDR3 size: 14 residues. Here the CDR3 DNA reads TGTGCCAGCAGCTTATCGGGCGGGCCCTACGAGCAGTACTTC. Its protein is CASSLSGGPYEQYF.

The table lists this clone with a count of one. This rearrangement joins TRBV6-5 to TRBJ1-5, with TRBD1 matching over 7 bases. V dropped 6 bases and J dropped 2; count of bases not matched to a gene: 7. Germline lookup yields CDR1 MNHEY and CDR2 SVGAGI. CDR3 size: 15 residues. CDR3 region: CASSQTGLGNQPQHF. CDR3 sequence (DNA): TGTGCCAGCAGCCAGACAGGGTTGGGCAATCAGCCCCAGCATTTT.